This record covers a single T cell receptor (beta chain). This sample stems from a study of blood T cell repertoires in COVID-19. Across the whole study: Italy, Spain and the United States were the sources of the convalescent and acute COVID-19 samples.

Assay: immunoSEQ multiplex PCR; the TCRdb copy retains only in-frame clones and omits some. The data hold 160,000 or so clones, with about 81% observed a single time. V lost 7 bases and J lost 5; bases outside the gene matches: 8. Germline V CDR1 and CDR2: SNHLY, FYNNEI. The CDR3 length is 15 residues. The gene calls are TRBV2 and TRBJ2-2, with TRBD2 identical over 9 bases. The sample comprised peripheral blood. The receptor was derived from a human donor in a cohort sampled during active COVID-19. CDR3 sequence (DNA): TGTGCCAGCACATCAGTGCGGGAGGGAACCGGGGAGCTGTTTTTT. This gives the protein CASTSVREGTGELFF.